This TCR beta chain was identified in a study of T cell responses to AZD1222 COVID-19 vaccine. General study points: CD4 TCRs associated with vaccination spanned spike, dominating at 160-218 and 743-854. Receipt of two AZD1222 doses was followed by a rise in Spike-specific TCR breadth and depth. Donors were chiefly white British, with a greater number of females, and clonal diversity was perhaps underestimated.

Repertoires were generated with immunoSEQ multiplex PCR, while TCRdb's copy carries only in-frame clones and drops some. The sample has around 160,000 clones, 90% to 95% seen once. Second-dose recipients at about 4 or about 12 weeks were treated as one pooled group. This clone was picked up one time. Its antigen is still unknown. The CDR3 spans 19 residues. This chain joins TRBV21-1 and TRBJ1-6; the table's D call of TRBD1 was not tested on the DNA. TRBV21-1 is a listed pseudogene. This specimen consisted of peripheral blood, obtained 28 days after the second AZD1222 dose. The receptor comes from an adult who received the AZD1222 COVID-19 vaccine. CDR3 region: CASSNGQGVSRSYNSPLHF. The CDR3 region has the DNA TGTGCCAGCAGCAACGGACAGGGAGTATCTCGTTCTTATAATTCACCCCTCCACTTT.